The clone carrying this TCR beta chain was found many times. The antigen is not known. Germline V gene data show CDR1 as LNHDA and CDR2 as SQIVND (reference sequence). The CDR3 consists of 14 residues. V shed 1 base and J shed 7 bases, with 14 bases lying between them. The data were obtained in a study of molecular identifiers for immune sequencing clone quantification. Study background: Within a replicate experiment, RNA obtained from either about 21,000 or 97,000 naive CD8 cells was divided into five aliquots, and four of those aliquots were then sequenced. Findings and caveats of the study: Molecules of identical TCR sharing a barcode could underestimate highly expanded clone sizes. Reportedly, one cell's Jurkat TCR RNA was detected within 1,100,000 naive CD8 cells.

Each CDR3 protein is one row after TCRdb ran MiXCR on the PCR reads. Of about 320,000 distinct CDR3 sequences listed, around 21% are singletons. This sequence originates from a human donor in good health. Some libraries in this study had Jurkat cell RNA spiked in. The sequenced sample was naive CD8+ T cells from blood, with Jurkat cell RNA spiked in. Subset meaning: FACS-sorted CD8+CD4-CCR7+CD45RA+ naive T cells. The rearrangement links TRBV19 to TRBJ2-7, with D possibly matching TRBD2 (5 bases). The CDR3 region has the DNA TGTGCCAGTAGTATAGTCGCCCGGACGGGGGAGCAGTACTTC. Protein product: CASSIVARTGEQYF.